These 28 T cell receptor beta chains were all obtained from the same sample, sequenced in a study of cytomegalovirus exposure and HLA in healthy donors. Using immunoSEQ multiplex PCR, the repertoire was profiled, and TCRdb retains in-frame clones only, with some absent. The sample includes more than 120,000 clones, over 80% of them seen just once. The specimen was PBMCs. These receptors came from a man aged 18 to 29 in good health and CMV-seropositive.

CDR3 DNA sequence: TGTGCCAGCAGTTACGCGCGGAGCACCTACGAGCAGTACTTC. Amino acid sequence: CASSYARSTYEQYF. The chain uses TRBV6-5 and TRBJ2-7; no clear D gene. This CDR3 contains 14 residues. Germline V gene sequence: CDR1 MNHEY, CDR2 SVGAGI. Trimming took off 2 bases at V and 2 bases at J, with 10 bases between the two ends.

This clone has only a few counts. This rearrangement joins TRBV9 to TRBJ1-1; possible D gene TRBD1, 5 bases. The germline CDR1 and CDR2 sequences are SGDLS and YYNGEE. The V and J ends lost 0 bases and 1 base respectively, with 10 bases between them. CDR3 length: 15 amino acids. CDR3 residues: CASSVEDTPNTEAFF. CDR3 coding DNA: TGTGCCAGCAGCGTAGAGGACACTCCGAACACTGAAGCTTTCTTT.

The chain couples TRBV4-1 to TRBJ2-2; 12 nucleotides match TRBD2. The CDR3 has 19 residues. Germline V gene sequence: CDR1 MGHRA, CDR2 YSYEKL. J gave up 4 bases and V 3 bases, and 12 bases lay outside the gene matches. This CDR3 reads CASSQLIPLAGGVTGELFF. CDR3 DNA: TGCGCCAGCAGCCAGCTTATCCCCCTAGCGGGAGGGGTCACCGGGGAGCTGTTTTTT.

This chain connects TRBV29-1 to TRBJ1-2, with D perhaps matching TRBD1 (6 bases). This CDR3 comprises 13 residues. Germline loops: CDR1 SQVTM, CDR2 ANQGSEA. V shed 7 bases and J shed 3 bases, with 15 bases lying between them. In nucleotides, the CDR3 is TGCAGCGGCTTGGGGGGGGCCCACTATGGCTACACCTTC. As protein: CSGLGGAHYGYTF. The full variable domain, with the rest looked up from reference TRBV29-1 and TRBJ1-2, is SAVISQKPSRDICQRGTSLTIQCQVDSQVTMMFWYRQQPGQSLTLIATANQGSEATYESGFVIDKFPISRPNLTFSTLTVSNMSPEDSSIYLCSGLGGAHYGYTFGSGTRLTVV.

The chain carries TRBV6-5 and TRBJ1-3; D perhaps matches TRBD1 (5 bases). Germline assignment: CDR1 MNHEY and CDR2 SVGAGI. CDR3 length: 14 amino acids. V lost 2 bases and J 3 bases, leaving 8 bases between the germline ends. CDR3 bases: TGTGCCAGCAGTTACGGGGCAAGTGGAAACACCATATATTTT. Translated, it gives CASSYGASGNTIYF.

The V and J genes are TRBV7-2 and TRBJ1-5; D remains unclear. The CDR3 is 16 amino acids. Trimming stripped 5 bases from V and 5 bases from J, with 19 bases between. CDR1 and CDR2 from the germline V gene are SGHTA and FQGNSA. CDR3 sequence: CASSQVGGVRYQPQHF. As DNA, the CDR3 is TGTGCCAGCAGCCAGGTCGGCGGGGTTAGATATCAGCCCCAGCATTTT.

This clone was seen a single time. The chain carries TRBV6-6 and TRBJ2-7; weak D call: TRBD2 (6 bases). The ends were cut back, 0 bases at V and 3 bases at J, with 12 bases in the middle. From germline, CDR1 is MNHNY and CDR2 SVGAGI (reference sequence). The CDR3 covers 15 residues. CDR3 nucleotides: TGTGCCAGCAGTTACTCCGGGACTTATATCTACGAGCAGTACTTC. This sequence encodes CASSYSGTYIYEQYF.

CDR3 sequence (DNA): TGTGCCAGCAGCTTAGGCGACACGGCTAGCGGGAGTTCAGAGACCCAGTACTTC. Translated, it gives CASSLGDTASGSSETQYF. This rearrangement joins TRBV7-6 to TRBJ2-5, with 10 bases fitting TRBD2. Trimming took 1 base from V and 4 from J; bases not matched to a gene: 12. CDR3 length: 18 amino acids. Germline CDR1 is SGHVS and CDR2 is FNYEAQ.

This clone showed up just a few times. J is TRBJ2-7 and V is TRBV6-1, with TRBD2 matching over 8 bases. Germline CDR1 and CDR2: MNHNS and SASEGT. The CDR3 spans 15 residues. J lost 3 bases, V lost 5 bases, and 9 bases had no gene match. CDR3 sequence: CASSPRAGESYEQYF. The CDR3 DNA reads as TGTGCCAGCAGTCCAAGAGCGGGGGAAAGCTACGAGCAGTACTTC.

The genes are TRBV7-9 and TRBJ2-7; 9 bases agree with TRBD1. The CDR3 length is 14 residues. CDR1 and CDR2 (germline): SEHNR, FQNEAQ (reference sequence). The ends lost 5 bases at V and 2 bases at J; junction bases unmatched: 4. The CDR3 sequence is CASSPGTGPYEQYF. CDR3 coding DNA: TGTGCCAGCAGCCCGGGGACAGGGCCCTACGAGCAGTACTTC.

V is TRBV30 and J is TRBJ2-2, with 10 bases matching TRBD1. V dropped 0 bases and J dropped 3; count of bases not matched to a gene: 4. This CDR3 has 16 amino acids. Germline loops: CDR1 GTSNPN, CDR2 SVGIG (reference sequence). The CDR3, as DNA: TGTGCCTGGAGTGTCGACAGGGGGCTAGACACCGGGGAGCTGTTTTTT. The encoded protein is CAWSVDRGLDTGELFF.

CDR3 sequence: CASGQGSSYEQYF. CDR3 coding DNA: TGTGCCTCCGGGCAGGGGTCCTCCTACGAGCAGTACTTC. This rearrangement joins TRBV19 to TRBJ2-7, with a weak D call TRBD1 (6 bases). Germline values: CDR1 LNHDA, CDR2 SQIVND (reference sequence). The V end lost 11 bases, the J end lost 0 bases, and 14 bases lay between the germline ends. The CDR3 covers 13 residues. Full variable domain (outside the CDR3, taken from reference TRBV19 and TRBJ2-7): DGGITQSPKYLFRKEGQNVTLSCEQNLNHDAMYWYRQDPGQGLRLIYYSQIVNDFQKGDIAEGYSVSREKKESFPLTVTSAQKNPTAFYLCASGQGSSYEQYFGPGTRLTVT.

The chain is built from TRBV30 and TRBJ1-1; D unresolved. The CDR3 runs 13 residues. V was cut by 0 bases and J by 6 bases, with 11 bases left in between. Germline V gives CDR1 GTSNPN, CDR2 SVGIG (reference sequence). CDR3 region: CAWSVQSISEAFF. The CDR3 coding sequence is TGTGCCTGGAGTGTACAGTCGATTTCTGAAGCTTTCTTT.

The V and J genes are TRBV4-1 and TRBJ2-4; TRBD1 agrees at 10 bases. CDR1 is MGHRA and CDR2 is YSYEKL in the germline V gene. After removal of 3 bases from V and 11 bases from J, the junction contained 4 bases not matched to a gene. The CDR3 length is 13 residues. This CDR3 is CASSQGQGNVQYF. CDR3 DNA: TGCGCCAGCAGCCAGGGACAGGGGAATGTTCAGTACTTC.

The V call is TRBV25-1, the J call TRBJ2-1; 13 nucleotides line up with TRBD2. Germline V gene lookup returns CDR1 MGHDK and CDR2 SYGVNS. This CDR3 has 16 amino acids. The J segment lost 7 bases and the V segment lost 3 bases, leaving 6 bases of the junction unmatched. The DNA of the CDR3 is TGTGCCAGCAGTGATAGACTAGCGGGGGGTAGTAATGAGCAGTTCTTC. Protein product: CASSDRLAGGSNEQFF.

As DNA, the CDR3 is TGTGCCCGACTTGGGACAGGGATGTCTGGGGCCAACGTCCTGACTTTC. It yields the protein CARLGTGMSGANVLTF. The J gene is TRBJ2-6, the V gene TRBV2; 9 bases match TRBD1. Germline V lookup: CDR1 SNHLY, CDR2 FYNNEI. The CDR3 consists of 16 residues. The J segment lost 1 base and the V segment lost 11 bases, leaving 9 bases of the junction unmatched.

This sequence joins TRBV30 and TRBJ1-1; 7 bases are a match to TRBD1. The junction had 12 bases not matched to a gene; V was cut back by 2 bases and J by 0 bases. CDR1 is GTSNPN, CDR2 SVGIG, per germline (reference sequence). There are 17 residues in the CDR3. This chain's CDR3 is CAWSPGQYLLVNTEAFF. As DNA, the CDR3 is TGTGCCTGGAGTCCGGGACAGTACCTACTCGTGAACACTGAAGCTTTCTTT.

The chain is built from TRBV25-1 and TRBJ1-5; D gene unclear. The V gene lost 8 bases and the J gene lost 1 base, with 12 bases spanning the gap. Germline V gene sequence: CDR1 MGHDK, CDR2 SYGVNS. The CDR3 extends over 14 amino acids. The CDR3: CASGFSGSNQPQHF. The CDR3 DNA reads as TGTGCCAGCGGCTTCTCGGGGAGCAATCAGCCCCAGCATTTT.

The V call is TRBV5-1, the J call TRBJ2-7; TRBD2 matches at 9 bases. Germline CDR1 reads SGHRS; CDR2 reads YFSETQ. With 0 bases clipped from V and 9 bases from J, the junction kept 10 bases outside the gene matches. This CDR3 contains 15 residues. The CDR3 nucleotides read TGCGCCAGCAGCTTGGCTCCTAGCGGGAACCCGAGGCAGTACTTC. Translating gives CASSLAPSGNPRQYF.

This clone was found a few times. This sequence joins TRBV30 and TRBJ1-1; D not certain. The CDR3 totals 15 residues. The V and J ends lost 3 bases and 3 bases respectively, with 17 bases between them. The germline CDR1 and CDR2 sequences are GTSNPN and SVGIG (reference sequence). CDR3 region: CAWRQFTSGDTEAFF. CDR3 nucleotide sequence: TGTGCCTGGAGACAGTTTACCTCCGGCGACACTGAAGCTTTCTTT.

The rearrangement uses TRBV18 and TRBJ1-1; TRBD1 is a possible D gene (5 bases). CDR1 and CDR2 from the germline V gene are KGHSH and LQKENI. Trimming cost V 6 bases and J 1 base, with 15 bases left between them. The CDR3 spans 15 residues. The CDR3 DNA reads TGTGCCAGCTCGAATGGGGGGGTCCCGAACACTGAAGCTTTCTTT. Translated: CASSNGGVPNTEAFF. The whole variable domain, filled in from reference TRBV18 and TRBJ1-1, reads NAGVMQNPRHLVRRRGQEARLRCSPMKGHSHVYWYRQLPEEGLKFMVYLQKENIIDESGMPKERFSAEFPKEGPSILRIQQVVRGDSAAYFCASSNGGVPNTEAFFGQGTRLTVV.

The chain uses TRBV5-6 and TRBJ2-7; D is unclear. The CDR3 length is 12 residues. V gave up 4 bases and J gave up 1 base, with 6 bases separating them. Germline CDR1 reads SGHDT; CDR2 reads YYEEEE. This chain's CDR3 is CASSPGSYEQYF. The DNA for the CDR3 is TGTGCCAGCAGCCCCGGGTCCTACGAGCAGTACTTC.

The rearrangement links TRBV28 to TRBJ1-5, with TRBD1 identical over 10 bases. The junction had 6 bases not matched to a gene; V was cut back by 8 bases and J by 5 bases. Germline-derived CDR1 and CDR2 are MDHEN and SYDVKM. The CDR3 loop spans 14 amino acids. The CDR3 coding sequence is TGTGCCAGCGGCCGGGACAGGGGTTATCAGCCCCAGCATTTT. It is translated as CASGRDRGYQPQHF.

The table lists this clone with a count of one. The chain links TRBV14 to TRBJ1-2, with TRBD1 as a possible D gene (6 bases). Per the germline V gene, CDR1 is SGHDN and CDR2 is FVKESK. The CDR3 extends over 18 amino acids. V shed 4 bases and J shed 5 bases, with 26 bases lying between them. The CDR3 sequence: CASSPLGQTVSGEYGYTF. CDR3 coding DNA: TGTGCCAGCAGCCCGTTGGGACAAACCGTTAGCGGGGAATATGGCTACACCTTC.

This rearrangement joins TRBV6-5 to TRBJ1-1, with TRBD1 as a possible D gene (6 bases). V dropped 0 bases and J dropped 3 bases, with 11 bases sitting between them. Germline V CDR1 and CDR2: MNHEY, SVGAGI. The CDR3 is 15 residues long. The CDR3 protein is CASSYSAGADTEAFF. The CDR3 DNA is TGTGCCAGCAGTTACTCGGCGGGGGCAGACACTGAAGCTTTCTTT.

The chain employs TRBV19 and TRBJ2-2, with D possibly being TRBD2 (5 bases). Looked up from germline, CDR1 is LNHDA and CDR2 is SQIVND (reference sequence). The CDR3 is 15 residues long. Trimming stripped 5 bases from V and 5 bases from J, with 15 bases between. CDR3 in DNA: TGTGCCAGTAGTCCTTACTTGGGAGTTACCGGGGAGCTGTTTTTT. The encoded protein is CASSPYLGVTGELFF.

The chain combines TRBV19 with TRBJ2-1; 13 nucleotides match TRBD2. Trimming removed 11 bases from V and 8 bases from J; junction bases left unmatched: 6. Germline V gene sequence: CDR1 LNHDA, CDR2 SQIVND (reference sequence). The CDR3 has 13 amino acids. The CDR3 protein is CAAGLAGSDEQFF. DNA for the CDR3: TGTGCCGCGGGACTAGCGGGATCTGATGAGCAGTTCTTC.

The chain recombines TRBV9 with TRBJ1-4, with 7 bases fitting TRBD1. The CDR3 is 15 residues long. The germline CDR1 and CDR2 sequences are SGDLS and YYNGEE. J gave up 3 bases and V 4 bases, and 6 bases lay outside the gene matches. The CDR3 here is CASSFRQGANEKLFF. The DNA for the CDR3 is TGTGCCAGCAGCTTTAGACAGGGTGCTAATGAAAAACTGTTTTTT.